This T cell receptor (beta chain) is from a study of radiotherapy plus CTLA-4 blockade in lung cancer. Study as a whole: Objective responses emerged in 18% of patients, and roughly 30% attained disease control.

As to this clone: Antigen: not known.

Measured with immunoSEQ multiplex PCR; TCRdb has only the in-frame clones, and not every one. This table has 50,000 to 70,000 clones, around four fifths appearing once. Points from the study as a whole: Some TCR clones had been derived from tumors. These clones expanded in peripheral blood after radiotherapy plus ipilimumab. In blood, early T cell clone dynamics reportedly predicted response best, together with interferon-beta.

This CDR3 comprises 15 residues. Germline assignment: CDR1 PRHDT and CDR2 FYEKMQ (reference sequence). Trimming removed 5 bases from V and 4 bases from J; junction bases left unmatched: 6. The TCR originated in a human donor with non-small cell lung cancer who had a partial response to radiotherapy plus ipilimumab. This chain joins TRBV13 and TRBJ2-7; TRBD2 aligns across 12 bases. Here the sequenced sample was peripheral blood, taken from a patient treated with radiotherapy plus ipilimumab. The CDR3 spells CASSPGLAGKYEQYF. CDR3 in DNA: TGTGCCAGCAGCCCTGGACTAGCGGGGAAGTACGAGCAGTACTTC.